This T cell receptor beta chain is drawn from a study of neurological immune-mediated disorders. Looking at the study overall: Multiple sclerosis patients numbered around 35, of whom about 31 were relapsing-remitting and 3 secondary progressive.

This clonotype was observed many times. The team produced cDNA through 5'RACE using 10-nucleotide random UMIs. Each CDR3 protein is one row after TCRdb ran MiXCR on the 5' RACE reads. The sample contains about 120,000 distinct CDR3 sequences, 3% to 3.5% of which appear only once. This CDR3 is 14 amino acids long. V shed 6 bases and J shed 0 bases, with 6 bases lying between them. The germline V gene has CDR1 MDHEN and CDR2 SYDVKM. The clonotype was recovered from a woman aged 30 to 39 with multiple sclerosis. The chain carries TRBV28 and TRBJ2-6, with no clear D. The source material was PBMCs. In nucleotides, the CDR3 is TGTGCCAGCAGCGGAATCTCTGGGGCCAACGTCCTGACTTTC. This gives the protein CASSGISGANVLTF. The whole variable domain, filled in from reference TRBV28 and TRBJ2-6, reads DVKVTQSSRYLVKRTGEKVFLECVQDMDHENMFWYRQDPGLGLRLIYFSYDVKMKEKGDIPEGYSVSREKKERFSLILESASTNQTSMYLCASSGISGANVLTFGAGSRLTVL.